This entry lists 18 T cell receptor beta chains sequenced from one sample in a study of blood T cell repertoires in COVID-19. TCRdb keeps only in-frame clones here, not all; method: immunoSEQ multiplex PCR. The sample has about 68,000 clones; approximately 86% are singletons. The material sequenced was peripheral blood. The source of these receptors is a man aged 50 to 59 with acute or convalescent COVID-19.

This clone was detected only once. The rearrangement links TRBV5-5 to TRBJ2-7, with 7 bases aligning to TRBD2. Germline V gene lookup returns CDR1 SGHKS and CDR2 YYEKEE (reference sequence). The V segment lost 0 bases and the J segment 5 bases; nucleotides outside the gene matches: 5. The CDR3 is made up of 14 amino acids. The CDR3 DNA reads TGTGCCAGCAGCTTGGTTAGTCGGGGGGACGAGCAGTACTTC. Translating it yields CASSLVSRGDEQYF.

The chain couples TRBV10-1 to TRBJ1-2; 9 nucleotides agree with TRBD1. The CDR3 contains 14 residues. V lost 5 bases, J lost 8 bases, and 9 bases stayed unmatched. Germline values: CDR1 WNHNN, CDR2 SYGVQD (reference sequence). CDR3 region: CASSPGTGPGGYTF. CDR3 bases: TGCGCCAGCAGTCCCGGGACAGGGCCGGGAGGCTACACCTTC.

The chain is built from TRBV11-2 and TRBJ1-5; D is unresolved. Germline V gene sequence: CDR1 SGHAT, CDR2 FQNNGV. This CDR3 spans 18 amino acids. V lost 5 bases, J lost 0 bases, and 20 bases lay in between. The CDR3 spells CASSPRVASPYSNQPQHF. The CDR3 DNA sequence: TGTGCCAGCAGCCCACGGGTGGCTAGTCCGTATAGCAATCAGCCCCAGCATTTT.

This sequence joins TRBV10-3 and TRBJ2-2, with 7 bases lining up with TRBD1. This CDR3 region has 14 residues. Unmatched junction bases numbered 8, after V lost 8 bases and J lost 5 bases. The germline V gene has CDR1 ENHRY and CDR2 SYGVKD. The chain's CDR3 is CAIAGTAETGELFF. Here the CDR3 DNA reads TGTGCCATCGCCGGGACAGCCGAGACCGGGGAGCTGTTTTTT.

CDR3 in amino acids: CSVRSGLSYEQYF. CDR3 nucleotides: TGCAGCGTCAGATCCGGACTATCCTACGAGCAGTACTTC. The chain combines TRBV29-1 with TRBJ2-7; maybe TRBD2 (6 bases). This CDR3 is 13 amino acids long. The germline V gene encodes CDR1 SQVTM and CDR2 ANQGSEA. Trimming pared 6 bases from V and 1 base from J, leaving 13 bases between.

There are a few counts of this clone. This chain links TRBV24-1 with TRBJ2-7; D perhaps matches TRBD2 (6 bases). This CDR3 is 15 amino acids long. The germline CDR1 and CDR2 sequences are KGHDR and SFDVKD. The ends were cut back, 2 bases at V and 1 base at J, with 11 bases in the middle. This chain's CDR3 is CATSDSSGRSYEQYF. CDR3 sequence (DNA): TGTGCCACCAGTGATTCGAGCGGGCGTTCCTACGAGCAGTACTTC.

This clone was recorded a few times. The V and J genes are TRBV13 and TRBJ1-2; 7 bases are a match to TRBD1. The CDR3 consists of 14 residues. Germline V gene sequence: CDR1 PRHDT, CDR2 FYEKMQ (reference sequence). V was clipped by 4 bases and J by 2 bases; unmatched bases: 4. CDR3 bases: TGTGCCAGCAGCTCGGGACAGCCAAACTATGGCTACACCTTC. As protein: CASSSGQPNYGYTF.

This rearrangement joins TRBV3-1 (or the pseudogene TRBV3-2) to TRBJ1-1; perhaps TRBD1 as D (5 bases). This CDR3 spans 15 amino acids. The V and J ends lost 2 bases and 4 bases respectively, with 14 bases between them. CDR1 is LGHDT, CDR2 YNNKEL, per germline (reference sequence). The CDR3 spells CASSQPGGASTEAFF. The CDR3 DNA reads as TGTGCCAGCAGCCAACCGGGCGGGGCGAGCACTGAAGCTTTCTTT.

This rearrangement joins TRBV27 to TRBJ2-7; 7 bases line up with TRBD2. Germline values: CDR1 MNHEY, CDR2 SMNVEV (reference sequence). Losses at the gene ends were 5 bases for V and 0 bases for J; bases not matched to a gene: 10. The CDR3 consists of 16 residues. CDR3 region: CASSPRLATSSYEQYF. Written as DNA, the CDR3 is TGTGCCAGCAGTCCACGACTAGCCACAAGCTCCTACGAGCAGTACTTC.

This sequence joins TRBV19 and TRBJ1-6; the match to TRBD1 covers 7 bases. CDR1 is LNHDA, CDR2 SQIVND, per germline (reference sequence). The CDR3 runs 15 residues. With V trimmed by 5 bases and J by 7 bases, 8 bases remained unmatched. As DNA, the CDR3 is TGTGCCAGTAGTCTGCAGACAGGGATCAATTCACCCCTCCACTTT. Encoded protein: CASSLQTGINSPLHF.

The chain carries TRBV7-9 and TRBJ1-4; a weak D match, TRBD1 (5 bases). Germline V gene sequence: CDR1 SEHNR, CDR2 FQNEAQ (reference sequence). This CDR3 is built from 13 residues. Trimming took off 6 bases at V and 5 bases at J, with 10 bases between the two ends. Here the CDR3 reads CASRVGGNEKLFF. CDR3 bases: TGTGCCAGCAGGGTTGGGGGGAATGAAAAACTGTTTTTT.

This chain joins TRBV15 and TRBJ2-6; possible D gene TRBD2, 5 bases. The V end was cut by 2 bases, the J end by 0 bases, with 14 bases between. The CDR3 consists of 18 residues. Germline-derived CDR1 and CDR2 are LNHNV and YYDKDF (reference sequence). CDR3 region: CATSRRGVAGSGANVLTF. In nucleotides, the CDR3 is TGTGCCACCAGCAGACGAGGTGTCGCGGGCTCTGGGGCCAACGTCCTGACTTTC.

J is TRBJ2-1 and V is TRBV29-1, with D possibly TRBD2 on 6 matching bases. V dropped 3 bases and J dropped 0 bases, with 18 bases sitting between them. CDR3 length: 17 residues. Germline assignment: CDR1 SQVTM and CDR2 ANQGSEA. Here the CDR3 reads CSVEATGLLSSYNEQFF. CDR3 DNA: TGCAGCGTTGAGGCCACGGGACTCCTTAGCTCCTACAATGAGCAGTTCTTC.

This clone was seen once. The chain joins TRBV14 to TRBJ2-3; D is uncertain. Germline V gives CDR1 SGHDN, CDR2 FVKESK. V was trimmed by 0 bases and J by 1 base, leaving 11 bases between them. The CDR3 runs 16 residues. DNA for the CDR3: TGTGCCAGCAGCCAAGATCTTGGGCAGGGCACAGATACGCAGTATTTT. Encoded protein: CASSQDLGQGTDTQYF.

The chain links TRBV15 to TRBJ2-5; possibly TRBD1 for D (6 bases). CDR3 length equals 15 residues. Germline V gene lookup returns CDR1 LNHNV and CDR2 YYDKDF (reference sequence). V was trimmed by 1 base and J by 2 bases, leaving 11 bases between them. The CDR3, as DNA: TGTGCCACCAGCAGAGTTTGGGGACAACAAGAGACCCAGTACTTC. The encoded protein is CATSRVWGQQETQYF.

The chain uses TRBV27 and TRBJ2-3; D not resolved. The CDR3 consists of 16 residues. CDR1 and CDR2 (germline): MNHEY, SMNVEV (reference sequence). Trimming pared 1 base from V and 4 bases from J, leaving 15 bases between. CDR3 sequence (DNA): TGTGCCAGCAGTTTATATCCAGCCCGCAGGTCAGATACGCAGTATTTT. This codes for CASSLYPARRSDTQYF.

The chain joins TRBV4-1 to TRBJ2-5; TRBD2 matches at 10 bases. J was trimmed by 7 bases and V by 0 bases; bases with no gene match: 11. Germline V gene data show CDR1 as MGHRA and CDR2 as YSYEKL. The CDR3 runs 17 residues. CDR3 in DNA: TGCGCCAGCAGCCAAGATCGTACTAGCGGGGTCGTAGGGACCCAGTACTTC. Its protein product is CASSQDRTSGVVGTQYF.

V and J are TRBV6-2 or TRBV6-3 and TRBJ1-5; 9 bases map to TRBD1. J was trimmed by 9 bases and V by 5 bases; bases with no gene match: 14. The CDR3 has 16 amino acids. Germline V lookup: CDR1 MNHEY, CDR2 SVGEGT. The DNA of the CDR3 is TGTGCCAGCAGTAGACCTTCCGGGACAGGGAATGGGCCCCAGCATTTT. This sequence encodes CASSRPSGTGNGPQHF.